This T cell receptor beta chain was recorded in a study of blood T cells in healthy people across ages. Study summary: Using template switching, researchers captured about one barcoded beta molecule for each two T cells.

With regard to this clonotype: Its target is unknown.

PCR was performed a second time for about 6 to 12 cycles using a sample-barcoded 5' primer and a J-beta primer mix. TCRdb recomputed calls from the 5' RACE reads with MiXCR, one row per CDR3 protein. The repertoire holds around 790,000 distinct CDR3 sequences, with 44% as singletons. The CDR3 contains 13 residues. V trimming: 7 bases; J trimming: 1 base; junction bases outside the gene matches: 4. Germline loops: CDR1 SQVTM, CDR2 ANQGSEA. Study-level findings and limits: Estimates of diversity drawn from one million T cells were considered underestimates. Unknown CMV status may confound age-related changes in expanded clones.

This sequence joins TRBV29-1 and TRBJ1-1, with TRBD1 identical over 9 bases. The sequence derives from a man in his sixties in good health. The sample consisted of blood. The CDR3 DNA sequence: TGCAGCGCGCTGACAGGGGGGAACACTGAAGCTTTCTTT. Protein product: CSALTGGNTEAFF.